The clone carrying this TCR beta chain is labeled as medium-sized (0.01 to 0.1%). Sequenced by immunoSEQ multiplex PCR; TCRdb stores in-frame clones only, minus some. The sample holds 70,000 or so clones, around nine tenths seen once. The data originate from a study of technical replicates of blood from a few donors. V shed 0 bases and J 3 bases; nucleotides not matched to a gene: 4. In germline, CDR1 is MGHRA, CDR2 YSYEKL. The CDR3 has 15 residues. The material sequenced was PBMCs. The sequence was obtained from a human donor in good health. Some clones in this sample may be carry-over from other donors' samples. The chain employs TRBV4-1 and TRBJ2-5; 7 nucleotides align to TRBD1. The CDR3 DNA follows: TGCGCCAGCAGCCAAGATGAAGGGACAGAAGAGACCCAGTACTTC. Protein sequence: CASSQDEGTEETQYF.